This TCR beta chain was observed in a study of blood T cell repertoires in COVID-19 (dated by TCRdb to about 2020). Some background on the complete study: Collaborator samples came from the United States, Italy and Spain and covered acute and convalescent phases of COVID-19. Where HLA class I and class II types were available, the types were taken from metadata supplied by the sample provider, not from assay-based typing. The samples were drawn from the first 160 participants of the ongoing ImmuneRACE study and from more than 1,000 subjects provided by 6 global collaborators. The prospective study material was composed of cDNA or gDNA derived from T cells, B-cell-depleted T cells, or PBMCs. The repertoires were released in a freely available public database meant as a resource for research on the immune response to SARS-CoV-2. The dataset comprised deeply sampled blood TCRbeta repertoires from subjects exposed to, actively infected with, or recovered from COVID-19. The sample metadata nearly always contained a de-identified subject ID, COVID-19 status, age in years and sex.

With regard to this clone: Its antigen target is currently unknown. The record has no base qualities; no much larger clone is one base away.

Based on the germline V gene, the CDR1 and CDR2 sequences are SGHTA and FQGNSA. The trim is 1 base for V and 2 bases for J, with a gap of 6 bases between the germline ends. Including the terminal cysteine and phenylalanine, the CDR3 comprises 14 residues. The entry retains the CDR3 DNA only, 42 bases that are in frame from base 1. Whole blood was collected in K2EDTA tubes by collaborating institutions according to the institutions' own protocols. Collaborator samples were shipped for TCRbeta analysis as frozen whole blood, isolated PBMCs, or DNA extracted from either sample type. The immunoSEQ Assay, a bias-controlled multiplex PCR, was used to amplify TCRbeta CDR3 regions from genomic DNA. As for the original processing: Within the assay, amplification of reference gene primers was used to estimate how many nucleated cells each sample contained. To quantify the absolute abundance of each unique TCRbeta CDR3 rearrangement, sequence reads were collapsed and filtered. Productive Simpson clonality was computed per sample as the square root of Simpson's diversity index over productive rearrangements. In TCRdb, the immuneACCESS table is reduced to in-frame sequences with V and J assigned. These tables do not hold every clone; where another copy was compared, an unresolved V gene accounts for under half, and the others remain unexplained. V, J and clone size are taken as reported in that table, and D and trimming were inferred from the DNA itself. This sample holds approximately 73,000 clones; roughly 87% were observed only once. The ten largest clones take up about 9.1% of the sample.

Overall study outcomes, separate from this receptor: How much clinical and demographic metadata was included differed by source and by participant, and the metadata was provided uncurated.

The V gene is TRBV7-2 and the J gene is TRBJ1-5, with the D gene not confidently named. The sample consisted of peripheral blood. The clonotype originates from an older man with acute or convalescent COVID-19. The DNA reads as follows: TGTGCCAGCAGCTTAGGTTATGGCAATCAGCCCCAGCATTTT. Translated, it reads CASSLGYGNQPQHF.